The present T cell receptor (beta chain) was sequenced within a study of shared clonotypes between healthy human individuals. General study points: The sole specimen, blood, was sampled, and tissue repertoires likely differ.

Cells designated naive CD8 were CD45RO-negative and were positively selected for CCR7, with terminally differentiated effector memory CD45RA+ cells excluded. HIV-negative, healthy adults without recent acute infections or vaccinations were the donors. Trimming left V 0 bases short and J 9 bases short, with 18 bases between. Germline V CDR1 and CDR2: MNHEY, SMNVEV (reference sequence). The CDR3 extends over 17 amino acids. Points on this clone: Its matching antigen is unknown.

Clones were read by immunoSEQ multiplex PCR, and TCRdb kept only the in-frame ones, dropping some. Among about 2 million clones listed, about 95% were seen once. The sample comprised naive CD8+ T cells sorted from blood. The clonotype was recovered from a man aged 18 to 29 in good health. V gene TRBV27 combines with J gene TRBJ1-6; D uncertain. CDR3 bases: TGTGCCAGCAGTTTATCGCAGCAGAGGGAGTATGGTTCACCCCTCCACTTT. Residues: CASSLSQQREYGSPLHF.